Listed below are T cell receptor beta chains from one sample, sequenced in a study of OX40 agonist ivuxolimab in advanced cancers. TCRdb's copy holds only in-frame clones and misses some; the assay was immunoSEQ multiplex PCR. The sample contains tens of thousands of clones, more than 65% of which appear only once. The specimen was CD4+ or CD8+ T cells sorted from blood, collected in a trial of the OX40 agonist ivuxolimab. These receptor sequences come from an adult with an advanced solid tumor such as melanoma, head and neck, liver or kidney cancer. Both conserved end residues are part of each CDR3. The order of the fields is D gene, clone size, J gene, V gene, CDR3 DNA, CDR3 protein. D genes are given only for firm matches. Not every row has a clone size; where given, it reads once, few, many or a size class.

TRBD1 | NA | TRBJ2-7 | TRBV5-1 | TGCGCCAGCAGTTTCGACAGGGGGCACGGCTACGAGCAGTACTTC | CASSFDRGHGYEQYF
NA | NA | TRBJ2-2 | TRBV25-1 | TGTGCCAGCAAGGGTGTAGCAGGGTTGACCGGGGAGCTGTTTTTT | CASKGVAGLTGELFF
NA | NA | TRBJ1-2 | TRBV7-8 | TGTGCCAGCAGCCCCGACACGATCAGGCACTATGGCTACACCTTC | CASSPDTIRHYGYTF
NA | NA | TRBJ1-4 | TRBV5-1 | TGCGCCAGCAGCTCCAGGGAGAGGGAAAAACTGTTTTTT | CASSSREREKLFF
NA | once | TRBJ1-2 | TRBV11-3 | TGTGCCAGCAGTTCCCCCGCCGTTCAGGATAACTATGGCTACACCTTC | CASSSPAVQDNYGYTF
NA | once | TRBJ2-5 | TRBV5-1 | TGCGCCAGCAGCCGACAGGAGCAAGAGACCCAGTACTTC | CASSRQEQETQYF
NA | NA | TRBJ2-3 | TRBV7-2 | TGTGCCAGCAGCTTAGGTAGGCTGGGGTCAGATACGCAGTATTTT | CASSLGRLGSDTQYF
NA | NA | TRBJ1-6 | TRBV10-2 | TGCGCCAGCAGAGGGACATACGGTTATAATTCACCCCTCCACTTT | CASRGTYGYNSPLHF
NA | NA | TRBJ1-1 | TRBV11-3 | TGTGCCAGCAGTGCCGGGGGATTCACTGAAGCTTTCTTT | CASSAGGFTEAFF
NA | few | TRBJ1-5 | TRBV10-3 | TGTGGGGTCTGGGGCGGTGGCAATCAGCCCCAGCATTTT | CGVWGGGNQPQHF
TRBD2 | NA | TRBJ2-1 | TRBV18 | TGTGCCAGCTCATATACTAGCGGGAGGGCCAGTGAGCAGTTCTTC | CASSYTSGRASEQFF
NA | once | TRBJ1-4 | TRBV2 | TGTGCCAGCAGGTACAGGGTCGTAGATGAAAAACTGTTTTTT | CASRYRVVDEKLFF
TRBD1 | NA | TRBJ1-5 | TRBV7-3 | TGTGCCAGCAGCTTGGACAGGGGTCAGCCCCAGCATTTT | CASSLDRGQPQHF
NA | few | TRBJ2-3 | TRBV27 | TGTGCCAGCCGCATGGGTTCCCAAACGGTGGATACGCAGTATTTT | CASRMGSQTVDTQYF
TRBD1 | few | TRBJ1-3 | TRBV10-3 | TGTGCCATCAGGGGGACAGGGGACGGAAACACCATATATTTT | CAIRGTGDGNTIYF
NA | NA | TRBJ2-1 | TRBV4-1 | TGCGCCAGCAGCCAGGGCGTATACAATGAGCAGTTCTTC | CASSQGVYNEQFF
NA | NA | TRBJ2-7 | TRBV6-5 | TGTGCCAGCAGTTACTCGGGGGTTGGGGCCTACGAGCAGTACTTC | CASSYSGVGAYEQYF
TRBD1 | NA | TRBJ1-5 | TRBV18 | TGTGCCAGCTCACCACTGGGTTTCTCAAACGAGGGGGCAGGTCAGCCCCAGCATTTT | CASSPLGFSNEGAGQPQHF
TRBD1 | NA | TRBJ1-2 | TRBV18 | TGTGCCAGCTCACTAATGACAGGGCCCTATGGCTACACCTTC | CASSLMTGPYGYTF
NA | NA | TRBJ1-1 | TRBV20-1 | TGCAAGTCACAGGCGAACACTGAAGCTTTCTTT | CKSQANTEAFF
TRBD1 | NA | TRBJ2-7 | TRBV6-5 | TGTGCCACCAGTCTTTCCAGGGGGTCGAGAGAGCAGTACTTC | CATSLSRGSREQYF
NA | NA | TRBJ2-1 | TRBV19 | TGTGCCAGTAGGCTCGATGGGGGGAACTCCTACAATGAGCAGTTCTTC | CASRLDGGNSYNEQFF
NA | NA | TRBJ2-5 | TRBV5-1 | TGCGCCAGCAGCTTGTCAGGAGAAGAGACCCAGTACTTC | CASSLSGEETQYF
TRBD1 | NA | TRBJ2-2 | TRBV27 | TGTGCCAGCAGTTTAGCAGCCAGGGGGCCCGGGGAGCTGTTTTTT | CASSLAARGPGELFF
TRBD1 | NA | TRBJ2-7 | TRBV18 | TGTGCCAGCTCACCCGACGGACAGGGATTTAGGGAGCAGTACTTC | CASSPDGQGFREQYF
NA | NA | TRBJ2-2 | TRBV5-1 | TGCGCCAGCAGCTGGGGGGGGCCCTCCCCCGGGGAGCTGTTTTTT | CASSWGGPSPGELFF
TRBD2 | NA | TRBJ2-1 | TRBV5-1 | TGCGCCAGCAGCTTGCCCCTAGCGGGGGCCTACAATGAGCAGTTCTTC | CASSLPLAGAYNEQFF
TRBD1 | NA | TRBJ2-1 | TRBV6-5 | TGTGCCAGCAGTGCGAGAGGGGGCGGCAATGAGCAGTTCTTC | CASSARGGGNEQFF
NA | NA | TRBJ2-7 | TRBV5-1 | TGCGCCAGCAGCTTGGGGGACTTATCCTACGAGCAGTACTTC | CASSLGDLSYEQYF
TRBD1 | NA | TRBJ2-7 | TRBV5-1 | TGCGCCAGCAGCTTGTTGTCAGGGGGCCCCCACGAGCAGTACTTC | CASSLLSGGPHEQYF
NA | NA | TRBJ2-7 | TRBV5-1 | TGCGCCAGCAGCCGGGGACCAGAAACCTACGAGCAGTACTTC | CASSRGPETYEQYF
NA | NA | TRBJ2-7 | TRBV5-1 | TGCGCCAGCAGCTCGAGTCCTCCCAACGAGCAGTACTTC | CASSSSPPNEQYF
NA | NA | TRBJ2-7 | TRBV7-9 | TGTGCCAGCAGCTTACACAGGGAGGGGACCTACGAGCAGTACTTC | CASSLHREGTYEQYF
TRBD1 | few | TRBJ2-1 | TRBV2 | TGTGCCAGCAGTGAGCCGGGACAGGGTGAGAATGAGCAGTTCTTC | CASSEPGQGENEQFF